Below, 9 T cell receptor beta chains from the same sample are listed, as sequenced in a study of T cells after yellow fever vaccination. TCRdb recomputed calls from the 5' RACE reads with MiXCR, one row per CDR3 protein. This sample has more than 25,000 distinct CDR3 sequences, with approximately 5% found just once. The sequencing used PBMCs, either bulk or a sorted T-cell subset (CD4+, CD8+, memory, or dextramer-sorted; not recorded which), collected 15 days after the yellow fever booster vaccination. The source is a man aged 25-45 years who received the YFV17D yellow fever vaccine.

This clonotype was observed at least ten times. V and J are TRBV27 and TRBJ1-1; D gene uncertain. The CDR3 runs 12 residues. CDR1 is MNHEY, CDR2 SMNVEV, per germline (reference sequence). Deletions cut 8 bases from V and 3 bases from J, with 10 bases between. The chain's CDR3 is CASADGHTEAFF. The CDR3 region has the DNA TGTGCCAGCGCTGACGGACACACTGAAGCTTTCTTT.

This clonotype was seen at least ten times. CDR3 residues: CSAQGSGNTIYF. CDR3 coding DNA: TGCAGTGCTCAGGGCTCAGGAAACACCATATATTTT. The chain couples TRBV20-1 to TRBJ1-3; D is perhaps TRBD1 (5 bases). CDR1 and CDR2 (germline): DFQATT, SNEGSKA (reference sequence). Trimming left V 5 bases short and J 4 bases short, with 9 bases between. The CDR3 has 12 residues.

This clonotype occurred many times. The chain has TRBV10-2 and TRBJ2-1, with D tentatively TRBD2 (6 bases). Germline V gene data show CDR1 as WSHSY and CDR2 as SAAADI. V was cut by 5 bases and J by 4 bases, with 12 bases left in between. The CDR3 covers 14 residues. The CDR3 reads CASSSGGNYNEQFF. The CDR3 DNA sequence: TGCGCCAGCAGTTCGGGCGGGAATTACAATGAGCAGTTCTTC.

This clonotype was observed a handful of times. The chain is built from TRBV20-1 and TRBJ2-7; TRBD1 or TRBD2 may be the D gene (5 bases each). The germline gives CDR1 DFQATT, CDR2 SNEGSKA (reference sequence). Trimming left V 4 bases short and J 3 bases short, with 22 bases between. This CDR3 has 16 amino acids. CDR3 coding DNA: TGCAGTGCTACAGATAAGATCGGGACCGGGCGCTACGAGCAGTACTTC. This gives the protein CSATDKIGTGRYEQYF.

This clonotype was seen repeatedly, ten times or more. V gene TRBV6-5 combines with J gene TRBJ1-1, with 11 nucleotides matching TRBD1. V lost 6 bases, J lost 2 bases, and 14 bases stayed unmatched. The germline CDR1 and CDR2 sequences are MNHEY and SVGAGI. This CDR3 comprises 18 residues. The CDR3 spells CASSFGSGQGAGNTEAFF. Here the CDR3 DNA reads TGTGCCAGCAGCTTTGGTTCCGGACAGGGGGCAGGAAACACTGAAGCTTTCTTT.

There are many counts of this clonotype. The rearrangement uses TRBV3-1 and TRBJ2-5, with a possible D match to TRBD1 (8 bases). V lost 3 bases, J lost 4 bases, and 18 bases lay in between. This CDR3 region has 16 residues. The germline V gene encodes CDR1 LGHDT and CDR2 YNNKEL (reference sequence). The CDR3 sequence: CASSHPWNRGGETQYF. The CDR3 region has the DNA TGTGCCAGCAGCCACCCATGGAACAGGGGGGGAGAGACCCAGTACTTC.

Many counts were recorded for this clonotype. The chain has TRBV4-3 and TRBJ2-6; D unclear. Trimming pared 5 bases from V and 0 bases from J, leaving 11 bases between. Germline V gives CDR1 LGHNA, CDR2 YSLEER. This CDR3 is built from 16 residues. CDR3 protein: CASSSQFTSGANVLTF. The DNA for the CDR3 is TGCGCCAGCAGCTCTCAATTCACCTCTGGGGCCAACGTCCTGACTTTC.

This clonotype has a count of ten or more. The chain recombines TRBV5-1 with TRBJ2-3, with 9 bases matching TRBD2. CDR3 size: 17 residues. Germline V lookup: CDR1 SGHRS, CDR2 YFSETQ. The trim removed 4 bases at V and 6 bases at J, leaving 15 bases unmatched. The CDR3 spells CASSNPRTSATVDTQYF. The CDR3 DNA follows: TGCGCCAGCAGCAACCCCAGGACTAGCGCAACCGTGGATACGCAGTATTTT.

This clonotype showed up many times. V usage is TRBV29-1 and J usage is TRBJ2-7; D is perhaps TRBD1 (8 bases). V dropped 8 bases and J dropped 4 bases, with 24 bases sitting between them. Per germline, CDR1 SQVTM and CDR2 ANQGSEA. The length of the CDR3 is 15 residues. The CDR3 DNA reads TGCAGCACTGGGGGAGGGACAGGAGCCAAATACGAGCAGTACTTC. Translating gives CSTGGGTGAKYEQYF.